This is a list of T cell receptor beta chains from one sample in a study of regulatory T cells in long-lasting Graves disease. TCRdb recomputed calls from the multiplex PCR reads with MiXCR, one row per CDR3 protein. The sample contains roughly 560,000 distinct CDR3 sequences, around 16% of which appear only once. This sample also appeared in a second study, on T cells in Graves' hyperthyroidism and ophthalmopathy.

This specimen was peripheral blood mononuclear cells (PBMCs), taken at new diagnosis, from a patient treated with antithyroid drugs. The receptor set was obtained from a woman in her forties or fifties with Graves disease. Both conserved end residues are part of each CDR3. The D gene is left open where the match is weak. Only some rows state a clone size, as once, few, many or a class for expanded clones.

size: many
V: TRBV20-1
D: TRBD1
J: TRBJ1-5
CDR3: CSARDLLRGRGQPQHF
DNA: TGCAGTGCTAGAGATCTCCTCAGGGGGCGCGGTCAGCCCCAGCATTTT

size: many
V: TRBV28
D: -
J: TRBJ2-2
CDR3: CASSLWMGTGELFF
DNA: TGTGCCAGCAGTTTATGGATGGGCACCGGGGAGCTGTTTTTT

size: few
V: TRBV5-1
D: -
J: TRBJ2-3
CDR3: CASREWSERGTQYF
DNA: TGCGCCAGCAGAGAATGGTCGGAAAGAGGTACGCAGTATTTT

size: -
V: TRBV20-1
D: -
J: TRBJ1-2
CDR3: CSARVPGGYTF
DNA: TGCAGTGCTAGAGTTCCCGGGGGCTACACCTTC

size: few
V: TRBV19
D: -
J: TRBJ1-2
CDR3: CASSIATYGYTF
DNA: TGTGCCAGTAGTATAGCAACCTATGGCTACACCTTC

size: few
V: TRBV19
D: TRBD2
J: TRBJ2-1
CDR3: CASRLSGGAFEQFF
DNA: TGTGCCAGTAGACTTAGCGGGGGGGCATTTGAGCAGTTCTTC

size: many
V: TRBV6-2/TRBV6-3
D: -
J: TRBJ2-3
CDR3: CASSKTQGGDTQYF
DNA: TGTGCCAGCAGTAAGACACAGGGTGGAGATACGCAGTATTTT

size: many
V: TRBV3-1
D: -
J: TRBJ1-2
CDR3: CAVGGASGYTF
DNA: TGTGCCGTAGGAGGGGCGAGTGGCTACACCTTC

size: few
V: TRBV10-2
D: TRBD1
J: TRBJ2-1
CDR3: CASSVFRTGAYNEQFF
DNA: TGCGCCAGCAGTGTATTTCGGACAGGGGCCTACAATGAGCAGTTCTTC

size: few
V: TRBV28
D: -
J: TRBJ2-3
CDR3: CASSSGGDPTDTQYF
DNA: TGTGCCAGCAGTTCCGGCGGGGACCCCACAGATACGCAGTATTTT

size: -
V: TRBV4-1
D: -
J: TRBJ1-2
CDR3: CASSQDRNFYGYTF
DNA: TGCGCCAGCAGCCAAGATAGGAACTTCTATGGCTACACCTTC

size: -
V: TRBV29-1
D: -
J: TRBJ1-3
CDR3: CSVDAGGNTIYF
DNA: TGCAGCGTTGACGCTGGTGGAAACACCATATATTTT

size: once
V: TRBV6-5
D: TRBD1
J: TRBJ2-7
CDR3: CASSYRDRGIYEQYF
DNA: TGTGCCAGCAGTTACCGCGACAGGGGAATCTACGAGCAGTACTTC

size: many
V: TRBV20-1
D: TRBD1
J: TRBJ2-7
CDR3: CSARSSGTGRHEQYF
DNA: TGCAGTGCTAGGTCGTCCGGGACAGGGAGACACGAGCAGTACTTC

size: many
V: TRBV2
D: TRBD1
J: TRBJ1-2
CDR3: CASKLGQGANYGYTF
DNA: TGTGCCAGCAAATTGGGACAGGGGGCGAACTATGGCTACACCTTC

size: -
V: TRBV24-1
D: -
J: TRBJ2-7
CDR3: CATSSDRGYEQYF
DNA: TGTGCCACCAGTTCGGACAGAGGCTACGAGCAGTACTTC

size: few
V: TRBV30
D: -
J: TRBJ1-1
CDR3: CAWRLYRLEAFF
DNA: TGTGCCTGGCGTTTATATAGGCTTGAAGCTTTCTTT

size: few
V: TRBV7-9
D: -
J: TRBJ2-1
CDR3: CASSLAGLLNEQFF
DNA: TGTGCCAGCAGCTTAGCGGGACTTCTGAATGAGCAGTTCTTC

size: many
V: TRBV14
D: TRBD1
J: TRBJ1-1
CDR3: CASSHQLHGDRVAFF
DNA: TGTGCCAGCAGCCATCAACTTCACGGGGACAGGGTGGCTTTCTTT

size: many
V: TRBV20-1
D: TRBD2
J: TRBJ2-1
CDR3: CSARTSGALSGEQFF
DNA: TGCAGTGCGAGGACTAGCGGGGCCCTATCTGGTGAGCAGTTCTTC

size: few
V: TRBV2
D: TRBD1
J: TRBJ1-2
CDR3: CASSLAVADRNYGYTF
DNA: TGTGCCAGCAGCTTAGCGGTAGCGGACAGGAACTATGGCTACACCTTC

size: -
V: TRBV29-1
D: TRBD1
J: TRBJ2-1
CDR3: CSVFRDSPYNEQFF
DNA: TGCAGCGTTTTCCGGGACAGTCCCTACAATGAGCAGTTCTTC

size: few
V: TRBV19
D: TRBD2
J: TRBJ2-1
CDR3: CASSSLAADEQFF
DNA: TGTGCCAGTAGTAGCCTAGCGGCGGATGAGCAGTTCTTC

size: -
V: TRBV7-3
D: -
J: TRBJ2-2
CDR3: CASSLLTGPEGTGELFF
DNA: TGTGCCAGCAGCTTATTGACGGGGCCCGAGGGGACCGGGGAGCTGTTTTTT

size: many
V: TRBV11-2
D: -
J: TRBJ2-3
CDR3: CASSTGYGNTDTQYF
DNA: TGTGCCAGCTCGACGGGGTATGGGAACACAGATACGCAGTATTTT

size: -
V: TRBV5-1
D: TRBD1
J: TRBJ2-1
CDR3: CASSLVGQGLSYNEQFF
DNA: TGCGCCAGCAGCTTGGTGGGACAGGGGCTTTCCTACAATGAGCAGTTCTTC

size: few
V: TRBV5-1
D: -
J: TRBJ2-1
CDR3: CASSLGYTGNEQFF
DNA: TGCGCCAGCAGCTTGGGATATACAGGTAATGAGCAGTTCTTC